This T cell receptor beta chain was found in a study of cytomegalovirus exposure and HLA in healthy donors. General study points: A later analysis associated around 17,000 TCR beta sequences with HLA alleles at a 0.05 false discovery rate. Most of the CMV-associated TCR beta chains (in a later analysis) appeared to be HLA-restricted. Being indistinguishable, some V segments were excluded, TRBV6-2 and TRBV6-3 among them.

CDR1 MNHEY and CDR2 SVGAGI come from the germline V gene. The CDR3 consists of 13 residues. Trimming took off 5 bases at V and 4 bases at J, with 9 bases between the two ends. About this clone itself: The antigen is unknown.

In the PCR, 60 Vbeta and 13 Jbeta primers were used. Profiled with immunoSEQ multiplex PCR; TCRdb holds only in-frame clones, not every one. Of 210,000 or so clones in the sample, under 80% are singletons; the top ten hold about 0.22%. The specimen was PBMCs. The chain combines TRBV6-5 with TRBJ1-5; D is undetermined. This clonotype originated in a girl aged 2 to 10 in good health and CMV-seronegative. The CDR3, as DNA: TGTGCCAGCAGTCCACAGAGTAATCAGCCCCAGCATTTT. This translates into CASSPQSNQPQHF.